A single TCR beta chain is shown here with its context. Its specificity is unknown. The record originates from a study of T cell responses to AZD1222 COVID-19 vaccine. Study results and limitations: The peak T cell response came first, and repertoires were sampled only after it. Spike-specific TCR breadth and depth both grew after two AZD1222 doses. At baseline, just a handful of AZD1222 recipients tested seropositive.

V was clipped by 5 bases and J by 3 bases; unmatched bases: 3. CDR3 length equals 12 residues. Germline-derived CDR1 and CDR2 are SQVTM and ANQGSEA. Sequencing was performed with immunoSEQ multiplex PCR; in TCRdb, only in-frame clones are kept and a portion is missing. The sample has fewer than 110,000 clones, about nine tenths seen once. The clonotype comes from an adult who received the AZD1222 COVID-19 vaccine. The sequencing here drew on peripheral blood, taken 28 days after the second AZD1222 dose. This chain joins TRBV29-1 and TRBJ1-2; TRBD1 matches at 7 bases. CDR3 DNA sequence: TGCAGCGTTCGACAGGGTGACTATGGCTACACCTTC. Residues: CSVRQGDYGYTF.